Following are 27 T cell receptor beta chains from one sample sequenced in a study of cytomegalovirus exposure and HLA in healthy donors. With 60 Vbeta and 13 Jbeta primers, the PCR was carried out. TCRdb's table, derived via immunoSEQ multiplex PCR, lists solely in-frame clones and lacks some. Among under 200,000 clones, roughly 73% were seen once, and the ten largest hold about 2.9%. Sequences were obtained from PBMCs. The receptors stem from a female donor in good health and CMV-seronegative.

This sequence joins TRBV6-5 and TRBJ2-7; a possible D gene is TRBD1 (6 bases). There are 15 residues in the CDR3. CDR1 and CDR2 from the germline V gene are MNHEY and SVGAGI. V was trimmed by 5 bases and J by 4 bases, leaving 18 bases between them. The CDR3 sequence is CASSNTGSLYYEQYF. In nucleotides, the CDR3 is TGTGCCAGCAGTAATACAGGGTCCTTGTATTACGAGCAGTACTTC.

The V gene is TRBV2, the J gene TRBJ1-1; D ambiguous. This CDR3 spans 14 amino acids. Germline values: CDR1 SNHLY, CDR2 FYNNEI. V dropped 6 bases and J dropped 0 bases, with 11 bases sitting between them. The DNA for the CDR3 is TGTGCCAGCAGCCCAACAGACATGAACACTGAAGCTTTCTTT. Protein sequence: CASSPTDMNTEAFF.

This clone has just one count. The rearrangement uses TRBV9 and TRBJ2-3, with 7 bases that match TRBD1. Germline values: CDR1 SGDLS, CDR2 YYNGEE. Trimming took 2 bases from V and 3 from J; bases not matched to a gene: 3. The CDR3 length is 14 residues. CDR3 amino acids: CASSVLQGTDTQYF. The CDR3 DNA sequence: TGTGCCAGCAGCGTGCTACAGGGGACAGATACGCAGTATTTT.

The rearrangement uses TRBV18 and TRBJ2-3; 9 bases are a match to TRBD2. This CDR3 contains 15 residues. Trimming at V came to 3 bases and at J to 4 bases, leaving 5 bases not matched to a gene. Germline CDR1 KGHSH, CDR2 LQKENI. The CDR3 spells CASSPGLAWPDTQYF. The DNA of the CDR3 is TGTGCCAGCTCACCGGGACTAGCCTGGCCAGATACGCAGTATTTT.

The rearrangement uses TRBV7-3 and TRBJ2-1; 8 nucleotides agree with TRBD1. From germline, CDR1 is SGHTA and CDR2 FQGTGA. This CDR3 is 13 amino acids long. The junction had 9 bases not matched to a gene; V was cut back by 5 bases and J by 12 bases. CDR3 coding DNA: TGTGCCAGCAGCCAGGCGGACAGGGCTGGGCAGTTCTTC. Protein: CASSQADRAGQFF.

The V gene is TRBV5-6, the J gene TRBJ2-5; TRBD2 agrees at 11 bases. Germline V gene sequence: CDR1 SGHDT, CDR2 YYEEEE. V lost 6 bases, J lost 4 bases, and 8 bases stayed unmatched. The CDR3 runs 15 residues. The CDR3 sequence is CASIDSGRAIETQYF. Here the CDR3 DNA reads TGTGCCAGCATCGATAGCGGGAGGGCCATAGAGACCCAGTACTTC.

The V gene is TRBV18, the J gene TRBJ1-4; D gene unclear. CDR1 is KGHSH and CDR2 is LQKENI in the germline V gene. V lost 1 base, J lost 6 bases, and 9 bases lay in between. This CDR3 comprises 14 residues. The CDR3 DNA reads TGTGCCAGCTCACCACAAACAGATTATGAAAAACTGTTTTTT. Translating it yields CASSPQTDYEKLFF.

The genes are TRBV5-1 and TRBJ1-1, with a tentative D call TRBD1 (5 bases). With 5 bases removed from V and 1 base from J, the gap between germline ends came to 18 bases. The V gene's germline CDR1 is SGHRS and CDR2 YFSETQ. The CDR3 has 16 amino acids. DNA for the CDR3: TGCGCCAGCAGTCCATACGGGACGGGGGAGAACACTGAAGCTTTCTTT. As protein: CASSPYGTGENTEAFF.

The CDR3 region is CASSLGAVGAFYGYTF. The CDR3 bases are TGTGCCAGCAGCTTAGGGGCGGTTGGGGCGTTTTATGGCTACACCTTC. The V gene is TRBV7-8, the J gene TRBJ1-2, with a possible D match to TRBD1 (5 bases). Germline lookup yields CDR1 SGHVS and CDR2 FQNEAQ. The CDR3 sequence is 16 residues long. V lost 1 base, J lost 5 bases, and 17 bases lay in between.

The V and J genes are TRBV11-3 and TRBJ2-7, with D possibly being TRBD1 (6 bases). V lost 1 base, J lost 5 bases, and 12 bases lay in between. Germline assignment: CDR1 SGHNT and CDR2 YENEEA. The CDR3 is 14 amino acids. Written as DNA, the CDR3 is TGTGCCAGCAGCTTAGGAGGGGGTTCTAACGAGCAGTACTTC. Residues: CASSLGGGSNEQYF. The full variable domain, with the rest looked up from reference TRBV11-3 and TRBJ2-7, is EAGVVQSPRYKIIEKKQPVAFWCNPISGHNTLYWYLQNLGQGPELLIRYENEEAVDDSQLPKDRFSAERLKGVDSTLKIQPAELGDSAVYLCASSLGGGSNEQYFGPGTRLTVT.

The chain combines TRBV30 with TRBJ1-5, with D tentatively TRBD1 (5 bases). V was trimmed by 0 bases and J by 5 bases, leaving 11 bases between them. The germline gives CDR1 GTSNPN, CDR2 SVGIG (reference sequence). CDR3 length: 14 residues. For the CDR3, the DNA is TGTGCCTGGAGTGTCGTGGGGGGGGATCAGCCCCAGCATTTT. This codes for CAWSVVGGDQPQHF.

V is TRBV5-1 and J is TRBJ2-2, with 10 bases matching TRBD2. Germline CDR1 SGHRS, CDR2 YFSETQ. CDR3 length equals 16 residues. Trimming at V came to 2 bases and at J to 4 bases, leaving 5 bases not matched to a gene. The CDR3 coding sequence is TGCGCCAGCAGCTTCCTAGCGGGGGAATTCACCGGGGAGCTGTTTTTT. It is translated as CASSFLAGEFTGELFF.

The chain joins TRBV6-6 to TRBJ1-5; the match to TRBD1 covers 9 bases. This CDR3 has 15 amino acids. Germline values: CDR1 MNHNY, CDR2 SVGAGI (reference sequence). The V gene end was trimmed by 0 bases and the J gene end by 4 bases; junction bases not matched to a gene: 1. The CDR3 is CASSYSGQGNQPQHF. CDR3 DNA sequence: TGTGCCAGCAGTTACTCGGGACAGGGTAATCAGCCCCAGCATTTT.

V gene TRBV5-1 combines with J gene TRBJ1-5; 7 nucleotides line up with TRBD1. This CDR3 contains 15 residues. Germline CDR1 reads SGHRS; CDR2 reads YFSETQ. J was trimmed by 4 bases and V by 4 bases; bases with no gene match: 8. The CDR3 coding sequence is TGCGCCAGCAGCCCCGGGACAGAGAAAAATCAGCCCCAGCATTTT. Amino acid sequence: CASSPGTEKNQPQHF.

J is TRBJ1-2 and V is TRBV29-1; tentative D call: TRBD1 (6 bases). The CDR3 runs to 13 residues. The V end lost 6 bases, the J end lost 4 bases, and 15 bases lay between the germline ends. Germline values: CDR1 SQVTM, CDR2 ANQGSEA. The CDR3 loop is CSVLGTLSYGYTF. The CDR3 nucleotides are TGCAGCGTCCTCGGGACACTCTCCTATGGCTACACCTTC.

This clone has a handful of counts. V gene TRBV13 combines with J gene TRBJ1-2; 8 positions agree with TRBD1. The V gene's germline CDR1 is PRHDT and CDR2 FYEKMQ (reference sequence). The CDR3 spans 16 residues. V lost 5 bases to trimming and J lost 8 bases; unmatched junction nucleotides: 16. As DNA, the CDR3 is TGTGCCAGCAGCGACACGCCGGGACAGGATTTCAAGGGCTACACCTTC. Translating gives CASSDTPGQDFKGYTF.

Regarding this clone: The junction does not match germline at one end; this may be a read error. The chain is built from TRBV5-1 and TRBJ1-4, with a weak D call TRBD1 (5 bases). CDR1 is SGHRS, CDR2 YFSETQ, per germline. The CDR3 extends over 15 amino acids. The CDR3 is CASCVGGAGNENLFF. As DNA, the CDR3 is TGCGCCAGCTGTGTTGGTGGGGCCGGTAATGAAAACCTGTTTTTT.

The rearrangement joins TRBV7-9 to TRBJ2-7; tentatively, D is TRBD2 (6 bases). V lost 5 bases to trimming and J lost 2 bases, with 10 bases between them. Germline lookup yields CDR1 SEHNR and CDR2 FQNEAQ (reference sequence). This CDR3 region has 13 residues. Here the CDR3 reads CASSPRGAYEQYF. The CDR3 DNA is TGTGCCAGCAGCCCCCGCGGGGCCTACGAGCAGTACTTC.

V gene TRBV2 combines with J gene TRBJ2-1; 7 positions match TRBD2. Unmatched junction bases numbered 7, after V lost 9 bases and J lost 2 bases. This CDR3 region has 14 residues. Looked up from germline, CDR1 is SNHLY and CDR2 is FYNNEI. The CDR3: CARNAGDAYNEQFF. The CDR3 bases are TGTGCCAGGAATGCGGGGGACGCCTACAATGAGCAGTTCTTC.

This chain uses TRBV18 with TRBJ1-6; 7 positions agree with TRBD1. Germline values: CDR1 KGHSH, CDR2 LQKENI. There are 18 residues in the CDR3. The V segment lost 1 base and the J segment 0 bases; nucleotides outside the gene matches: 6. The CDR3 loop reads CASSPLGQFSSYNSPLHF. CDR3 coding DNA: TGTGCCAGCTCACCACTGGGACAGTTCAGCTCCTATAATTCACCCCTCCACTTT.

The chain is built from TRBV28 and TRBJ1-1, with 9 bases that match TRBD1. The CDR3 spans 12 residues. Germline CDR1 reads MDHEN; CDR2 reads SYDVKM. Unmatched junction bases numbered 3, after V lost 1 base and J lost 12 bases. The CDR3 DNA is TGTGCCAGCAGTTTATCGGGACAGGGAACTTTCTTT. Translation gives CASSLSGQGTFF.

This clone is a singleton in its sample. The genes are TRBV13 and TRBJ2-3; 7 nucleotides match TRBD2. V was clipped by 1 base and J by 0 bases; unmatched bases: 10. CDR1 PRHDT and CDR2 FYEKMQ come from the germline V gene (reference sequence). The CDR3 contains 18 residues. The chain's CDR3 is CASSLEGGSSPSTDTQYF. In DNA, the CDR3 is TGTGCCAGCAGCTTAGAGGGCGGGAGCTCGCCTAGCACAGATACGCAGTATTTT.

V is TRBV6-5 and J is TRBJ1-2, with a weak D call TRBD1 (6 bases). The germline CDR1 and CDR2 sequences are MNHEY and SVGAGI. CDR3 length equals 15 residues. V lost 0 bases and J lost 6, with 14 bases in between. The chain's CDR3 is CASSYSGGAGNGYTF. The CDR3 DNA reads TGTGCCAGCAGTTACTCCGGGGGGGCGGGAAATGGCTACACCTTC.

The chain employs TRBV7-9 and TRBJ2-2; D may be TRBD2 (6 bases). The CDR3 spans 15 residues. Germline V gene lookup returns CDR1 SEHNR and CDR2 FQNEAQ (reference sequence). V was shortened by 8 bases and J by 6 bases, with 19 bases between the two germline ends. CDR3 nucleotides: TGTGCCAGCGGACGGGATCTAGCGTCTTCCGGGGAGCTGTTTTTT. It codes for CASGRDLASSGELFF.

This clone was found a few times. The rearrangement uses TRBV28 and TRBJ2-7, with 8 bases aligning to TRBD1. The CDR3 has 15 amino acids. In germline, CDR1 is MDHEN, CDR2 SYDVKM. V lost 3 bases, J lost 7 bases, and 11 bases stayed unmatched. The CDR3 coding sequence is TGTGCCAGCAGTTTGGCGGGACAGGTGAGGAGGGAGCAGTACTTC. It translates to CASSLAGQVRREQYF.

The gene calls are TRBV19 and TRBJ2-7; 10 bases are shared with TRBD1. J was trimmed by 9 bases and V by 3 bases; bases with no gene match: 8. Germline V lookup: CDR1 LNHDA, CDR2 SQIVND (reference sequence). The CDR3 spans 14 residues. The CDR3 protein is CASSIRDRGTGQYF. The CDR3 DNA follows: TGTGCCAGTAGTATCCGGGACAGGGGAACAGGGCAGTACTTC.

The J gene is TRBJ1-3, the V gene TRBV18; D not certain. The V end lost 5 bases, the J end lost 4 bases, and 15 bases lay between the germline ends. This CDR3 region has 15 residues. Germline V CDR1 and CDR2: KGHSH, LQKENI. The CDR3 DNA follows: TGTGCCAGCTCAACATCTTCAGGTTTGGGAAACACCATATATTTT. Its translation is CASSTSSGLGNTIYF.